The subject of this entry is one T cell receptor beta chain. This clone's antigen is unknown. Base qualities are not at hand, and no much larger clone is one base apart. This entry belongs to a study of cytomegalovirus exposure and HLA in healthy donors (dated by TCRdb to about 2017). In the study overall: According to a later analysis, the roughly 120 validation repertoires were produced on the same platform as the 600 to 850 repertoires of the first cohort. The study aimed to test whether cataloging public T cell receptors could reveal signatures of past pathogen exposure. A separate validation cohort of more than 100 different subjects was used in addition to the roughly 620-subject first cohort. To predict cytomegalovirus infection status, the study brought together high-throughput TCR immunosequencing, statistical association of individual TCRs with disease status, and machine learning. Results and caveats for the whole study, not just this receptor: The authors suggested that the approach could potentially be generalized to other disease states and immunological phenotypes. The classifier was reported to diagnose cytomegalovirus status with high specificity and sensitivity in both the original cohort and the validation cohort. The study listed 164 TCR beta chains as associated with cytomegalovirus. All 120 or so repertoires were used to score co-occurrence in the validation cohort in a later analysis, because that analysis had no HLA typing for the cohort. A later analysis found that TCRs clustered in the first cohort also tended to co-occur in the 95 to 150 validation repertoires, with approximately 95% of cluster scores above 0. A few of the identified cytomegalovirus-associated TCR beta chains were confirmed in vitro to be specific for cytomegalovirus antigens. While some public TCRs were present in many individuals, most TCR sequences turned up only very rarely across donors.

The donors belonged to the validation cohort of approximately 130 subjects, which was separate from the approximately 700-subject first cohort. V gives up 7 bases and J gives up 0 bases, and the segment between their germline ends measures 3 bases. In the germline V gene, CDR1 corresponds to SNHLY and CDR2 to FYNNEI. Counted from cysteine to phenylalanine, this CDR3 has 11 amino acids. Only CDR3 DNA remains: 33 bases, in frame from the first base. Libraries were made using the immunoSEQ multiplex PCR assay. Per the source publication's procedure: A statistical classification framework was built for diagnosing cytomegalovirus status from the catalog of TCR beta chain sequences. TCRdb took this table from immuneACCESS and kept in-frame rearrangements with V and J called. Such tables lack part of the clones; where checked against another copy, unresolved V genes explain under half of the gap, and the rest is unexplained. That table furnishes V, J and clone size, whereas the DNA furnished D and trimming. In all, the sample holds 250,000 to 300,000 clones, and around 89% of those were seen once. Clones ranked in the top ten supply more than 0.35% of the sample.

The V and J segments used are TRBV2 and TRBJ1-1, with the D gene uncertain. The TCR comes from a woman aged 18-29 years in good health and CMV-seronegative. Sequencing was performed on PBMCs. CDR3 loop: CASTMNTEAFF. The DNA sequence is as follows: TGTGCCAGCACAATGAACACTGAAGCTTTCTTT.